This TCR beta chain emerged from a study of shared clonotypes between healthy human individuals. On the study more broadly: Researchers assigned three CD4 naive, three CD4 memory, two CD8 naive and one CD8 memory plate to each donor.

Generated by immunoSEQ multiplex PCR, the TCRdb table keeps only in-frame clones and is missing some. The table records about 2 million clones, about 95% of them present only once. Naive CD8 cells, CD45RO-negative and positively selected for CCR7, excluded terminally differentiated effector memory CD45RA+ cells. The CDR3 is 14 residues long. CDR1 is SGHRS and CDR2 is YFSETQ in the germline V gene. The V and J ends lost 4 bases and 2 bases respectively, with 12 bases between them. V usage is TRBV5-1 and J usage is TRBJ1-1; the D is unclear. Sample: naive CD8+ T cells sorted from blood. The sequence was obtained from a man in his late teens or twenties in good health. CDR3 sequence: CASSQLDLNTEAFF. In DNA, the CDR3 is TGCGCCAGCAGCCAGTTGGACCTAAACACTGAAGCTTTCTTT.